This T cell receptor (beta chain) comes out of a study of Graves' ophthalmopathy and Graves' hyperthyroidism. The overall study: No treatment had been given when peripheral blood was collected at initial diagnosis. Findings and limits, study-wide: This model predicted ophthalmopathy progression (sensitivity approximately 68%, specificity about 72%).

This clonotype appeared many times. Its antigen is not identified. V was clipped by 4 bases and J by 1 base; unmatched bases: 0. This CDR3 is 13 amino acids long. Germline V gene sequence: CDR1 LNHDA, CDR2 SQIVND (reference sequence). Exclusion applied to patients with other autoimmune diseases, uncontrolled infections, pregnancy or lactation. Sampling around 9.8 ml of fresh peripheral blood provided the PBMCs. RNA transcripts were the source from which TCR beta CDR3 regions were amplified. HTBI primers served in a first-round RT-PCR, which a second-round multiplex PCR followed. TCRdb reprocessed the multiplex PCR reads via MiXCR and lists one record per CDR3 protein. Here the sample spans about 480,000 distinct CDR3 sequences, approximately 15% being singletons.

The J gene is TRBJ2-5, the V gene TRBV19, with TRBD2 identical over 7 bases. The sequenced material came from blood. The sequence was obtained from a woman aged 25-40 years with Graves' ophthalmopathy. The CDR3 DNA reads as TGTGCCAGTAGTACGGGGGGCCAAGAGACCCAGTACTTC. Its translation is CASSTGGQETQYF.